Described below is a single TCR beta chain sequence and its context. This clonotype was counted at least ten times. Its antigen is not yet known. One base away there is no much larger clone; base qualities are not given. This sample stems from a study of T cells in Graves' hyperthyroidism and ophthalmopathy (dated by TCRdb to about 2019). With respect to the entire study: A discovery cohort of around 98 patients, about 43 with Graves' ophthalmopathy and about 60 with stable Graves' hyperthyroidism, was used to find distinguishing TCR V-J signatures. An independent validation cohort of around 19 hyperthyroidism patients and about 15 patients who later progressed to ophthalmopathy tested prospective prediction of ophthalmopathy. The approximately 90 discovery patients were divided at random into training and test sets in a 7:3 ratio. In addition, the study compared T-cell repertoires in thyroid tissue and in blood from roughly six Graves' hyperthyroidism patients. After blood sampling, hyperthyroidism patients were treated with methimazole at a starting dose of 30 mg daily, and ophthalmopathy patients were treated with high-dose intravenous methylprednisolone. According to the paper, TCR Vbeta CDR3 sequencing was carried out on roughly 130 peripheral blood samples, which came from approximately 41 ophthalmopathy, around 75 hyperthyroidism and about 17 progressor patients. Points the paper makes about the study in general: In cross-validation, a model built on a 13 V-J signature told ophthalmopathy apart from stable hyperthyroidism with approximately 90% sensitivity and roughly 81% specificity, and in testing the same model reached 80%/75%. In validation, the model predicted progression to ophthalmopathy with about 71% sensitivity and about 72% specificity, a median of about six months before onset. Most expanded thyroid clonotypes (frequency above 0.001) were also detected in blood, a finding suggesting that blood repertoires may reflect thyroid immune responses. Sample size was not statistically predetermined, and blinding of investigators to group allocation was not performed.

Patients with uncontrolled infections, other autoimmune diseases, pregnancy or lactation were excluded. Diagnoses were based on clinical symptoms, serum thyroxine and TRAb, thyroid ultrasound and orbital computed tomography. Total RNA was extracted using Trizol reagent, and RNA quality was assessed on an Agilent 2100 Bioanalyzer. Cut back by 2 bases and 3 bases, the V and J ends lie 10 bases apart. Inclusive of the bounding cysteine and phenylalanine, the CDR3 is 14 residues long. CDR3 DNA is the only sequence kept; it has 42 bases, read in frame from the first base. Looking up the germline V gene yields CDR1 MNHEY and CDR2 SVGAGI. The TCR beta CDR3 regions were amplified from the RNA transcripts. For the first round of RT-PCR on the TCR CDR3, the HTBI primer set was used together with the Qiagen OneStep RT-PCR kit. Libraries were constructed in a second round of multiplex PCR, after which size selection and purification were carried out. Sequencing of the libraries was done on an Illumina HiSeq2000 using paired-end 100 bp reads. Per the authors' processing: SOAPnuke was used to process the raw data, removing reads that contained adapters or uncalled bases, had a mean Phred below 15, or lacked an exact match to the constant primer or identifier. High-quality paired reads were merged using COPE v1.2.5, and each unique nucleotide sequence was defined as a clonotype. MiTCR v1.1 was used to align clonotypes to the IMGT TRBV, TRBD and TRBJ reference segments. The analysis was restricted to V-J combinations with a frequency above 0.0001, which together covered 99% to 99.2% of the repertoires. The TCS score was defined as the ratio of F50 (clonal expansion) to E x V (chaos), calculated using BLOSUM62-based TCRdist between CDR3 peptides within each V-J. Welch's t-statistics and random forest reduced around 510 V-J features to 13, which were used in a naive Bayes classifier (R e1071). Thyroid-blood repertoire similarity was quantified with the Morisita-Horn index. In-frame beta chains were kept once TCRdb had trimmed the public reads at Q25 with fastp and called clones with MiXCR. A single entry per CDR3 protein holds the most common genes and DNA from its merged rows. The V and J calls follow TCRdb's processing rather than the paper's. In this sample the table shows roughly 570,000 distinct CDR3 sequences, around 42% of which occur a single time. The biggest ten clones account for around 17% of the sample.

What was sequenced was peripheral blood or thyroid tissue (not recorded which). The chain joins TRBV6-5 to TRBJ1-2; no D segment can be confidently identified. This TCR was recovered from an adult woman with Graves' disease, either hyperthyroidism or ophthalmopathy (not recorded which). The nucleotide sequence reads as follows: TGTGCCAGCAGTTACCGGGAAGGATACTATGGCTACACCTTC. This translates into CASSYREGYYGYTF.